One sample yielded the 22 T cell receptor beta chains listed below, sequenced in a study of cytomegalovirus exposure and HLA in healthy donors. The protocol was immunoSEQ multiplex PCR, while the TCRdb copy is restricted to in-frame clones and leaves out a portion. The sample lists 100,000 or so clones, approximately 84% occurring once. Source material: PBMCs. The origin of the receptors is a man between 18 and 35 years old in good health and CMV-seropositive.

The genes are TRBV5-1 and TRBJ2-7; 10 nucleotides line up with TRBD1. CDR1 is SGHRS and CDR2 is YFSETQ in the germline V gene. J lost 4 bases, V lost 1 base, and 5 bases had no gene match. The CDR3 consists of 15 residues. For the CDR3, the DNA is TGCGCCAGCAGCTTGTCCCCGGACAGGGGGTACGAGCAGTACTTC. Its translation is CASSLSPDRGYEQYF.

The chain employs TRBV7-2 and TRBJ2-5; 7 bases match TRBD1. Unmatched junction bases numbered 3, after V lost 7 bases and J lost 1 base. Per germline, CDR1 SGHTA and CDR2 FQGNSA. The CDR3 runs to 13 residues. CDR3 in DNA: TGTGCCAGCATGCCAGGGGGCCAAGAGACCCAGTACTTC. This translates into CASMPGGQETQYF.

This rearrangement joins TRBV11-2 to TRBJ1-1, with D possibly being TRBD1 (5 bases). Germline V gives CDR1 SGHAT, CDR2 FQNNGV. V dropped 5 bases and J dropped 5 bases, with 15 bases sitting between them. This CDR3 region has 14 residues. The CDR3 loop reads CASSPGVGGTEAFF. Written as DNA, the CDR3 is TGTGCCAGCAGCCCCGGGGTGGGGGGGACTGAAGCTTTCTTT. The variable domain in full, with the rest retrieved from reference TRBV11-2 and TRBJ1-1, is EAGVAQSPRYKIIEKRQSVAFWCNPISGHATLYWYQQILGQGPKLLIQFQNNGVVDDSQLPKDRFSAERLKGVDSTLKIQPAKLEDSAVYLCASSPGVGGTEAFFGQGTRLTVV.

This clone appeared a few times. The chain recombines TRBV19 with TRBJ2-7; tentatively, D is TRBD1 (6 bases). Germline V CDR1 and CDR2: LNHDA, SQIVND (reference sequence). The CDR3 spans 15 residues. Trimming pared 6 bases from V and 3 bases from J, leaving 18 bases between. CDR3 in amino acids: CASSMGQGNFYEQYF. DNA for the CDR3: TGTGCCAGTAGCATGGGCCAGGGGAATTTCTACGAGCAGTACTTC.

For the CDR3, the DNA is TGTGCCAGTAGTACCGGACAGGGATCAATATGGGTGAACACTGAAGCTTTCTTT. It translates to CASSTGQGSIWVNTEAFF. This chain links TRBV19 with TRBJ1-1; 8 positions agree with TRBD1. V shed 4 bases and J 0 bases; nucleotides not matched to a gene: 13. Germline V gene sequence: CDR1 LNHDA, CDR2 SQIVND (reference sequence). CDR3 length: 18 residues.

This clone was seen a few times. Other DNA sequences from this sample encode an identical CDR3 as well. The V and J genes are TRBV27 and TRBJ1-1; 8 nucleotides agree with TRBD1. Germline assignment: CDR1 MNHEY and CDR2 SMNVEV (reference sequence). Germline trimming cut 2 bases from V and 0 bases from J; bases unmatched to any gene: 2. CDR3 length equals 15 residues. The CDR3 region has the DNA TGTGCCAGCAGTTTAGGGACAGGCATGAACACTGAAGCTTTCTTT. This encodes CASSLGTGMNTEAFF.

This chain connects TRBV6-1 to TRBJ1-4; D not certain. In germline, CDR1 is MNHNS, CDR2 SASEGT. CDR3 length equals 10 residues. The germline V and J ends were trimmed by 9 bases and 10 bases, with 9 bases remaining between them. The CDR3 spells CASGDGKLFF. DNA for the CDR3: TGTGCCAGTGGAGACGGAAAACTGTTTTTT.

The CDR3 bases are TGCGCCAGCAGCCATTGGGGAGCGGGGGGGCCGGGCAATGAGCAGTTCTTC. Protein product: CASSHWGAGGPGNEQFF. The chain joins TRBV4-3 to TRBJ2-1, with 10 bases aligning to TRBD2. The V gene end was trimmed by 3 bases and the J gene end by 6 bases; junction bases not matched to a gene: 11. The CDR3 has 17 amino acids. Germline V gene sequence: CDR1 LGHNA, CDR2 YSLEER.

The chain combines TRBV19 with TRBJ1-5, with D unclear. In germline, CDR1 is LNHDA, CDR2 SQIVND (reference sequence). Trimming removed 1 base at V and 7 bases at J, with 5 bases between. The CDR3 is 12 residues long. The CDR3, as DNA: TGTGCCAGTAGTATAGGTCAGCAGCCCCAGCATTTT. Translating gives CASSIGQQPQHF. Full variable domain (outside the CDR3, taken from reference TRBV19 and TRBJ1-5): DGGITQSPKYLFRKEGQNVTLSCEQNLNHDAMYWYRQDPGQGLRLIYYSQIVNDFQKGDIAEGYSVSREKKESFPLTVTSAQKNPTAFYLCASSIGQQPQHFGDGTRLSIL.

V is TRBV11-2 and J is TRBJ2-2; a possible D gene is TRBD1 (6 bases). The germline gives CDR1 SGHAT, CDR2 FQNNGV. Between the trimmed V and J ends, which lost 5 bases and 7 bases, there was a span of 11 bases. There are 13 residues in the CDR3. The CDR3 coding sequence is TGTGCCAGCAGCGACAGGAATTTCGGGGAGCTGTTTTTT. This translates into CASSDRNFGELFF.

The CDR3 region has the DNA TGTGCCAGCAGTTGGGACAGCTCGAACACTGAAGCTTTCTTT. This translates into CASSWDSSNTEAFF. The chain links TRBV6-1 to TRBJ1-1; 7 bases line up with TRBD1. The CDR3 has 14 residues. The ends lost 5 bases at V and 1 base at J; junction bases unmatched: 4. The germline V gene has CDR1 MNHNS and CDR2 SASEGT.

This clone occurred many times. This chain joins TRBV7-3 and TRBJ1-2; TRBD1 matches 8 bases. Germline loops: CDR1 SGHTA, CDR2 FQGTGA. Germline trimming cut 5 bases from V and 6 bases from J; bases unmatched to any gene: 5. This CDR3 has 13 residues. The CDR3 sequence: CASSIGQGNGYTF. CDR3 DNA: TGTGCCAGCAGCATAGGACAGGGAAATGGCTACACCTTC.

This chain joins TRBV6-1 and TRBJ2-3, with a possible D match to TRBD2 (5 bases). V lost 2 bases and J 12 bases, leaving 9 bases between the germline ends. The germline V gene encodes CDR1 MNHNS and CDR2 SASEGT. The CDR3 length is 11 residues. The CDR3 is CASSETEVQYF. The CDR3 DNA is TGTGCCAGCAGTGAAACGGAGGTCCAGTATTTT.

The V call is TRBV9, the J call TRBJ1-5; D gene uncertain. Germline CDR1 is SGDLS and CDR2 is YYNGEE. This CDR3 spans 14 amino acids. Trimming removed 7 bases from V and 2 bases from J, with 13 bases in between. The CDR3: CASGRGLGNQPQHF. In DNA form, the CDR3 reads TGTGCCAGCGGGCGAGGGCTGGGCAATCAGCCCCAGCATTTT.

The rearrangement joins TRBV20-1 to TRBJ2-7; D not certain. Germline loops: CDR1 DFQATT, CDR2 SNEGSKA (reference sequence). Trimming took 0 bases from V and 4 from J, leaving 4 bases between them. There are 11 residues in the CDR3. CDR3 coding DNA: TGCAGTGCTAGAGACAATTACGAGCAGTACTTC. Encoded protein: CSARDNYEQYF.

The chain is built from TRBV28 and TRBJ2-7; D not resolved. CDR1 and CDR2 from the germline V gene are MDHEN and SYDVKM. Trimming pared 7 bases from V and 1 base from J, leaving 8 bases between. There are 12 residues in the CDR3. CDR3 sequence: CASTTGSYEQYF. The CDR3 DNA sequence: TGTGCCAGCACTACCGGGTCCTACGAGCAGTACTTC.

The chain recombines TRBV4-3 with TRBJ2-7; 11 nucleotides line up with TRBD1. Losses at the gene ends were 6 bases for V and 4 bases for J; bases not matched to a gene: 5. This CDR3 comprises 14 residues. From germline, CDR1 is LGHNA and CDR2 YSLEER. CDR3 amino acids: CASSQDRGRYEQYF. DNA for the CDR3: TGCGCCAGCAGTCAGGACAGGGGGCGGTACGAGCAGTACTTC.

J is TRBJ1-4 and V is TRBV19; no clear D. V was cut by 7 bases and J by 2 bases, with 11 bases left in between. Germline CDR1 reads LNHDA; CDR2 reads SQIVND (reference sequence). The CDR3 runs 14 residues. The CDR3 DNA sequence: TGTGCCAGTACACCGGAGCACACTAATGAAAAACTGTTTTTT. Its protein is CASTPEHTNEKLFF.

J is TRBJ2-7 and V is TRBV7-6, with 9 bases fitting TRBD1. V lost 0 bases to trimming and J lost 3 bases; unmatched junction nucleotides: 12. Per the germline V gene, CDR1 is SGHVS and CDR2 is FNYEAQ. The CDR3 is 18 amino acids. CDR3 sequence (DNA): TGTGCCAGCAGCTTAGCGACCACCCCGGGACAGGGAGGCTACGAGCAGTACTTC. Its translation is CASSLATTPGQGGYEQYF.

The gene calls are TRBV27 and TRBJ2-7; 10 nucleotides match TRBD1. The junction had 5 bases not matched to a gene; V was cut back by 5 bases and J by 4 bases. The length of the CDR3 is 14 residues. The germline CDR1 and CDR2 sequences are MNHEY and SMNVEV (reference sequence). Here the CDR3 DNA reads TGTGCCAGCAGTCCCGGGACAGGGGTTTACGAGCAGTACTTC. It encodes CASSPGTGVYEQYF.

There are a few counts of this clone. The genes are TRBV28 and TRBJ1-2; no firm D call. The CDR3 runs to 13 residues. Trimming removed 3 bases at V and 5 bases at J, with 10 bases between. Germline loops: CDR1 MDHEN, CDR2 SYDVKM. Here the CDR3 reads CASSLGREYGYTF. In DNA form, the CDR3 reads TGTGCCAGCAGTTTGGGGAGGGAATATGGCTACACCTTC.

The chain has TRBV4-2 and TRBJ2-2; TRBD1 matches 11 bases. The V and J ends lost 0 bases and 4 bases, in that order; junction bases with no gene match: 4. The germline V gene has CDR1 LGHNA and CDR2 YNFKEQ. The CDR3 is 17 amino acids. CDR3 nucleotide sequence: TGTGCCAGCAGCCAAGAATATGGGACAGGGGGCACCGGGGAGCTGTTTTTT. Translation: CASSQEYGTGGTGELFF.